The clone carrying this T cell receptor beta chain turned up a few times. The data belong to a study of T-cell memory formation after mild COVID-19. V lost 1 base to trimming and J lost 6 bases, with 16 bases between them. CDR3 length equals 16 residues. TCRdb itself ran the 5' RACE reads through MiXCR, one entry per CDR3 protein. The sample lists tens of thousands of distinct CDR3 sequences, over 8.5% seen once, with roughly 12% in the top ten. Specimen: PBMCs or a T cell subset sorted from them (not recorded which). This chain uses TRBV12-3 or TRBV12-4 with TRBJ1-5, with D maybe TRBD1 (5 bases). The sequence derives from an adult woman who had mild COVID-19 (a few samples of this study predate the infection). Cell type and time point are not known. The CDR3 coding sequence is TGTGCCAGCAGTTTAGACGGCCAGGGCAGCGGTCAGCCCCAGCATTTT. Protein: CASSLDGQGSGQPQHF.